This paragraph reports one T cell receptor beta chain. The antigen this receptor binds is unknown. Base qualities are missing; no much larger clone stands one base away. A distance of 14 bases separates the germline ends of V and J, which lose 1 base and 8 bases respectively. The CDR3 measures 14 amino acids from cysteine to phenylalanine. The only DNA kept is the CDR3, 42 bases in frame from the first base. This entry belongs to a study of blood T cells in healthy people across ages (dated by TCRdb to the mid-2010s). In the study overall: Template switching captured roughly one uniquely barcoded TCR beta cDNA molecule per two T cells in model experiments. The study measured age-related changes in TCR beta repertoire diversity using deep sequencing normalized with unique cDNA molecular identifiers. Donors of different ages were randomly distributed across sequencing lanes to avoid experimental bias. The donors were split into four age groups: young (average 16 years), middle-aged (about 40), aged (more than 60) and long-lived (roughly 88). The study analyzed two additional independent replicas of 1 million unique cDNA reads from the same blood draw for two donors, one aged 18 to 30 and one aged 80 or older.

Systemically healthy Caucasian individuals from Russia, some 40 in total and aged roughly 6 to 100 years, were included as donors. Around 10 milliliters of peripheral blood were collected from each donor into EDTA-treated Vacutainer tubes. PBMCs were isolated by Ficoll-Paque density-gradient centrifugation, with at least 6 million obtained per sample. Trizol reagent was used to extract total RNA from PBMCs, with at least 6 micrograms per sample. The percentages of naive CD45RAhigh/CD27high T cells were determined by flow cytometry on a PBMC aliquot from every donor. Points the paper makes about the study in general: The CMV infection status of donors was not known, potentially confounding age-related changes in expanded clonotypes. Compared with the aged group, the long-lived group had more naive CD4+ T cells, fewer expanded clones and increased TCR diversity, a pattern suggesting age selection. The percentage of naive T cells measured by flow cytometry correlated strongly with observed TCR beta diversity. Estimates of total diversity from one million sequenced T cells were regarded as lower bounds and underestimates. Since profiling was done on bulk unsorted PBMCs, naive and antigen-experienced compartments could not be conclusively compared. Observed TCR beta diversity per million T cells fell roughly linearly with age, and a significant reduction was already apparent by age approximately 40.

The library was made by 5' RACE. Sequencing used an Illumina HiSeq 2500. A second roughly 6 to 12 cycle PCR used a sample-barcoded 5' primer and a J-beta primer mix. A unique molecular identifier was introduced onto each TCR beta cDNA molecule by a template-switch 5' adaptor carrying 12 random nucleotides. Each sample yielded at least 3 million CDR3-containing paired-end reads. The Mint cDNA synthesis kit, primed by a TRBC-specific oligonucleotide, was used to synthesize first-strand cDNA from all RNA. Following uracil-DNA glycosylase treatment, all cDNA underwent a first 18-cycle PCR with the universal primers M1SS and BC2_uni_R. Concerning the study's data processing: For normalization, 1 million high-quality reads were randomly selected from each sample, with every read carrying a distinct molecular identifier. Instead of being binned into consensus sequences, reads that shared molecular identifiers were thrown out. MiTCR, with a Q25 quality threshold and the strictest error-elimination algorithm, was used for CDR3 identification, clonotype clustering and error correction. A nonparametric unseen species model with Euler transformation was used to estimate a lower bound on total TCR beta diversity. TCRdb handled the public reads itself, with Q25 trimming in fastp and clone calling in MiXCR, and kept productive beta chains. Rows are unified per CDR3 protein, each entry keeping the most common DNA and genes. The V and J calls were determined by TCRdb, not by the authors. Counted in this sample were around 800,000 distinct CDR3 sequences; 40% to 65% of them appeared once. Of the sample, around 40% is held by the ten largest clones.

The sample taken for sequencing was blood. The receptor chain draws on TRBV12-3 or TRBV12-4 and TRBJ1-2; TRBD1 might be the D gene, on 5 matching bases. The receptor's source is an older man in good health. The nucleotides read TGTGCCAGCAGTTTAGGGTCAGGGCGAGGAGGCTACACCTTC. It is translated as CASSLGSGRGGYTF.